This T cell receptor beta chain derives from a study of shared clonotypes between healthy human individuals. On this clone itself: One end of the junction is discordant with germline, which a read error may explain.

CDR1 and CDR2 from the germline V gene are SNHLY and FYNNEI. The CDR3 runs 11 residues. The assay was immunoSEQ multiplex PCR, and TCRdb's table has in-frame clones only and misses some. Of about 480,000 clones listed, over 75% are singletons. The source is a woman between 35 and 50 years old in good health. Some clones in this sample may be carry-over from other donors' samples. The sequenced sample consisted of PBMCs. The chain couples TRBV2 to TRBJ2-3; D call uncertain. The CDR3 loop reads CASVGLVRAQF. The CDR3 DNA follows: TGTGCCAGCGTGGGGTTGGTCCGGGCTCAATTT.